This T cell receptor (beta chain) was recovered during a study of blood T cell repertoires in COVID-19. On the study more broadly: Samples came from the United States, Italy and Spain, spanning acute and convalescent COVID-19.

Clones were sequenced by immunoSEQ multiplex PCR, and TCRdb holds only the in-frame ones, with some missing. Of just under 150,000 clones listed, roughly nine tenths are singletons. The CDR3 is 14 residues long. Germline lookup yields CDR1 SGHAT and CDR2 FQNNGV. With V trimmed by 0 bases and J by 6 bases, 1 base remained unmatched. The TCR originated in a human donor in a cohort sampled during active COVID-19. Sequences were obtained from peripheral blood. The chain recombines TRBV11-2 with TRBJ2-2, with 7 bases fitting TRBD1. The CDR3 reads CASSLEQGAGELFF. The CDR3 bases are TGTGCCAGCAGCTTAGAGCAGGGGGCCGGGGAGCTGTTTTTT.